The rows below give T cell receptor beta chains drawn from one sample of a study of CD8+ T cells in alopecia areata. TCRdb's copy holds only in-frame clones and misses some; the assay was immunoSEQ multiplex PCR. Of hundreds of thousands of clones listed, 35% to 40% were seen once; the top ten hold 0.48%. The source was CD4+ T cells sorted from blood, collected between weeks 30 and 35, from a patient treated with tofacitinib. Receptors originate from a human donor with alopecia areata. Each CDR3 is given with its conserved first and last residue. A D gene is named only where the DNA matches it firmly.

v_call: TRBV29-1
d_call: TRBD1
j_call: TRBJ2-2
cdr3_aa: CSVRQGANTGELFF

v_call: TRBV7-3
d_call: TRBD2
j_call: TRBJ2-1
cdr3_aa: CASRSGTSGSNEQFF

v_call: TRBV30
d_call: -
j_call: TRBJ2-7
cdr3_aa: CAWSLGAGYEQYF

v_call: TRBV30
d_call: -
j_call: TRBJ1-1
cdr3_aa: CAWGRLNTEAFF

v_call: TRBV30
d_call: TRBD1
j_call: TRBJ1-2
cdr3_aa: CAYHRTGGYGYTF

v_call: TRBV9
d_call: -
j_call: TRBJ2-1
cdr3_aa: CASSASSRSSYNEQFF

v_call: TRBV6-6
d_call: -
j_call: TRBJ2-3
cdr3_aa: CASTSADTQYF

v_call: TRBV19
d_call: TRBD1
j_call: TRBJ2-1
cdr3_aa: CASSIGTGKSGEQFF

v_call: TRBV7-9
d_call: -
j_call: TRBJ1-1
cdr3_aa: CASSPGRWDTEAFF

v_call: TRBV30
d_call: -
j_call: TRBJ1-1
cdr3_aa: CAWGVIGASNTEAFF

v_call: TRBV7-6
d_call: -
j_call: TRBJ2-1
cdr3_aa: CASSPLGRDHEQFF

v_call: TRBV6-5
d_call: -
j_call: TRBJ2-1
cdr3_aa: CASRRTGGNEQFF

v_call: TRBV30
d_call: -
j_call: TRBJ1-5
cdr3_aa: CAWSEQVNQPQHF

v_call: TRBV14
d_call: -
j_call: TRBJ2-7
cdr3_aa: CASSQVFMDSEQYF

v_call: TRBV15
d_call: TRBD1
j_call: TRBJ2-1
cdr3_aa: CATSVGTGEREQFF

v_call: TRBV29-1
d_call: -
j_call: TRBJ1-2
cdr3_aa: CSVGPGDYGYTF

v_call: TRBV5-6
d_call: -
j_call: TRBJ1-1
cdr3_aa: CASSRDSGAFF

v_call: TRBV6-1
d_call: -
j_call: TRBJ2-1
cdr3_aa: CASTGGGEQFF

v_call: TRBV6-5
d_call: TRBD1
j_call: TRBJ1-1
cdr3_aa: CASRLDRSNTEAFF

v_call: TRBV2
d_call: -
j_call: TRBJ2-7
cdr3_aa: CASNPGSSYEQYF

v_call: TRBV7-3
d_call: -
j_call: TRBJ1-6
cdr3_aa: CASSLRGDSPLHF

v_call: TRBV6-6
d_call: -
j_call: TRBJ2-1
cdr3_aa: CASSYPLGEQFF

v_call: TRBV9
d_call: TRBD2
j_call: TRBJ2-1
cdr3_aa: CASSVGGLGVEQFF

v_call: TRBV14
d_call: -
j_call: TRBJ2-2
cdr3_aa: CASSGGTHRNTGELFF

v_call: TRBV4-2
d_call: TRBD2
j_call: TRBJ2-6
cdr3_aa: CASSPTPGGRGANVLTF

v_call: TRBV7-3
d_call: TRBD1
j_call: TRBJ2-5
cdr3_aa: CASSLDRGLQETQYF

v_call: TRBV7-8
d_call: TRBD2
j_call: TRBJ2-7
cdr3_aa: CASSLASGSYEQYF

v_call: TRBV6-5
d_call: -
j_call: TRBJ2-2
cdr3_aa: CASKVQGNTGELFF

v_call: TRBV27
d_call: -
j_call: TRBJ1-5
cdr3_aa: CASSSRGKQNNQPQHF

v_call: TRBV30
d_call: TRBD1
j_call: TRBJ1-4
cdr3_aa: CAWSAGTGEKLFF

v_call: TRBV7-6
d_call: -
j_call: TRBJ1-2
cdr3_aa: CASSPRPPGPVGNYGYTF

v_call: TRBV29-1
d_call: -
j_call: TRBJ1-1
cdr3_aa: CSVWDTGGRPEAFF

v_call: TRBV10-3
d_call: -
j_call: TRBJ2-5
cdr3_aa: CAISGDAGHQETQYF

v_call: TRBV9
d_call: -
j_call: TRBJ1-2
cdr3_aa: CASSPRNSELRGYTF

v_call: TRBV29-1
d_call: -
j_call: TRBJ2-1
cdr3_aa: CSVAPGGTYNEQFF

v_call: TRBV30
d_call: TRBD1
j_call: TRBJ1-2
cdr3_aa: CASVWDRGRGYTF

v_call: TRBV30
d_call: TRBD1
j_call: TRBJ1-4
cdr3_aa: CAWSRGQYNEKLFF

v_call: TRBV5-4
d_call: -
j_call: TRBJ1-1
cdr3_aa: CASSPLPENAEAFF

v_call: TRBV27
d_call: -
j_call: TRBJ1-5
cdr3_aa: CASSSSGNQPQHF

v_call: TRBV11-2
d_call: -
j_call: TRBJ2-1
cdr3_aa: CASSPQTGVGQFF

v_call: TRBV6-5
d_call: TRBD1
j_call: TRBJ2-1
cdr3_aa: CASSGRRDRVNEQFF

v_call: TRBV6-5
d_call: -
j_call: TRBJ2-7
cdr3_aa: CASSYSKSKGSDEQYF

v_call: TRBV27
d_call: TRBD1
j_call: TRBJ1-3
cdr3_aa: CASSPIGTGYSGNTIYF